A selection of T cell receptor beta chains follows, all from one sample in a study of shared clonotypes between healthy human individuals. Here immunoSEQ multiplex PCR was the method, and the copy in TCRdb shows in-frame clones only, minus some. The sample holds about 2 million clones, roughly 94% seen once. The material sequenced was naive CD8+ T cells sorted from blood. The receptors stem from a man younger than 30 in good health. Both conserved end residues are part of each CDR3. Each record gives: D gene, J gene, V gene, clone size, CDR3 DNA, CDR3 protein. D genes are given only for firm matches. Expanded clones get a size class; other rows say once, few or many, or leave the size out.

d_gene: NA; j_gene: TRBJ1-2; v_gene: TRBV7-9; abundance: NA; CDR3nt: TGTGCCAGCAGCAGACCCGGGACCCTTCCTGGCTACACCTTC; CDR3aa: CASSRPGTLPGYTF
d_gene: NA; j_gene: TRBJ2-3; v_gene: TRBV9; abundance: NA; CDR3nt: TGTGCCAGCAGTCCCTATAGCACAGATACGCAGTATTTT; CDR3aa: CASSPYSTDTQYF
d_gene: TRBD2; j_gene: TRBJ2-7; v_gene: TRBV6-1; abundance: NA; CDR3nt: TGTGCCAGCAGTGCGGAAATCCTACTAGCGGGCGACTCCTACGAGCAGTACTTC; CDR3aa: CASSAEILLAGDSYEQYF
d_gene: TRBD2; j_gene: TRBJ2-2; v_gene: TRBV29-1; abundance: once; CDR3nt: TGCAGCGTTGAAGTAAGCGGGAGGTGGACCGGGGAGCTGTTTTTT; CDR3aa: CSVEVSGRWTGELFF
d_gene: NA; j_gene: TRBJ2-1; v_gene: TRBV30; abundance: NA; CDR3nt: TGTGCCTGGAGTGGCCTAATTGACAATGAGCAGTTCTTC; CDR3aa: CAWSGLIDNEQFF
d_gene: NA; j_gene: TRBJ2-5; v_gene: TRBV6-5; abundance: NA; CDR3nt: TGTGCCAGCAGTTACTCGATTGGTCTGGAGACCCAGTACTTC; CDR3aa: CASSYSIGLETQYF
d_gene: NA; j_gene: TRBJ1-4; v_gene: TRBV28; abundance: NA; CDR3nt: TGTGCCAGCAGTTTATACCGGACGGCAACTAATGAAAAACTGTTTTTT; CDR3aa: CASSLYRTATNEKLFF
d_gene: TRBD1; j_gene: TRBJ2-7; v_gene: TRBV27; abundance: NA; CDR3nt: TGTGCCAGCAGTCCCTTCGGGACAGCCTACGAGCAGTACTTC; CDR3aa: CASSPFGTAYEQYF
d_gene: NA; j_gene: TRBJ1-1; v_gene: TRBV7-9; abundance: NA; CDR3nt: TGTGCCAGCAGCACACCGGGGGTTCCCCCCGGGGACACTGAAGCTTTCTTT; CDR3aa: CASSTPGVPPGDTEAFF
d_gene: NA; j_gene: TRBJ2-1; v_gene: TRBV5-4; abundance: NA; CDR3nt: TGTGCCAGCAGCCCATACTCCTTGACAGCCCCAGTTTACAATGAGCAGTTCTTC; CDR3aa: CASSPYSLTAPVYNEQFF
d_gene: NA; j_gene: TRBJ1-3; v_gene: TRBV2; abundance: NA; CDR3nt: TGTGCCAGTCGGGACCGCGGAAACACCATATATTTT; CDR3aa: CASRDRGNTIYF
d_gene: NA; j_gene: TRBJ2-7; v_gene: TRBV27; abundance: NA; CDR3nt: TGTGCCAGCAGTTTATCCAGAGTGCAGGGTTCTTCCTACGAGCAGTACTTC; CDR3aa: CASSLSRVQGSSYEQYF
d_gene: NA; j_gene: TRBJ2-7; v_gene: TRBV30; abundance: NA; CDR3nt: TGTGCCTGGAGTCAAGGGAGCTCCTACGAGCAGTACTTC; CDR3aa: CAWSQGSSYEQYF
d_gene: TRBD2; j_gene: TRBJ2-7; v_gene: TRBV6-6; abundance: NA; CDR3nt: TGTGCCAGCAGTTCGACTAGCGGGAGTAACGAGCAGTACTTC; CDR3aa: CASSSTSGSNEQYF
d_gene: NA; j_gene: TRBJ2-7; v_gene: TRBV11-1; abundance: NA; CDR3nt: TGTGCCAGCAGCCCCCGGGGGTCATCCTACGAGCAGTACTTC; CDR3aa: CASSPRGSSYEQYF
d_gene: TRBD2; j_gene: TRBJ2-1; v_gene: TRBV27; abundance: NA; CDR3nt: TGTGCCAGCAGGATAGCGGGAGAAGGGGACAATGAGCAGTTCTTC; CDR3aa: CASRIAGEGDNEQFF
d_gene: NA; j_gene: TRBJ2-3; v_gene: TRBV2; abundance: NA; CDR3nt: TGTGCCAGCAGCGCCCCGGCGGAACCTAGCACAGATACGCAGTATTTT; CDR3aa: CASSAPAEPSTDTQYF
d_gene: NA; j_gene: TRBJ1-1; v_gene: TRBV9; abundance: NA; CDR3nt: TGTGCCAGCAGCGTGACAGGAGATAACACTGAAGCTTTCTTT; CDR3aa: CASSVTGDNTEAFF
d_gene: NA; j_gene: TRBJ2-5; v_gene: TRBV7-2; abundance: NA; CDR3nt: TGTGCCAGCAGCACGGACCTACAAGAGACCCAGTACTTC; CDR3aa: CASSTDLQETQYF
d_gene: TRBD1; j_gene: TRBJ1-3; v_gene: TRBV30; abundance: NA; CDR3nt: TGTGCCTGGAGGAACGGACAGGGAGTCAGAAACACCATATATTTT; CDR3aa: CAWRNGQGVRNTIYF
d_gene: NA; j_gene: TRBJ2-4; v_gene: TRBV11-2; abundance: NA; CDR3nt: TGTGCCAGCAGCTTAGGGTCGGGGGGCCTCGGAAACATTCAGTACTTC; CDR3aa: CASSLGSGGLGNIQYF
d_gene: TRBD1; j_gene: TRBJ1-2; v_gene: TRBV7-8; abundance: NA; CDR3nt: TGTGCCAGCAGCTACGGGACAGGCTATGGCTACACCTTC; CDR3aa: CASSYGTGYGYTF
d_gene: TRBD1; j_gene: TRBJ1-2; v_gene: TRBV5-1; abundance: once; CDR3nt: TGCGCCAGCAGCTTGGAGGGACAGTCTTACTATGGCTACACCTTC; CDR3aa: CASSLEGQSYYGYTF
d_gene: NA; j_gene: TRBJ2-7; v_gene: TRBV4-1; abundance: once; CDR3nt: TGCGCCAGCAGCCAAGTGTCGGGAAGCTCCTACGAGCAGTACTTC; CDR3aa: CASSQVSGSSYEQYF
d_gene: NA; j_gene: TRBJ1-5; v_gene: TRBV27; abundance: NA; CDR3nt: TGTGCCAGCAGTTTAAGGGAGGGTGGTCAGCCCCAGCATTTT; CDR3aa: CASSLREGGQPQHF
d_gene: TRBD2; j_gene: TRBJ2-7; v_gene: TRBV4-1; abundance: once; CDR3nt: TGCGCCAGCAGCCAGACTAGCGGGGGGGTGTACGAGCAGTACTTC; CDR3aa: CASSQTSGGVYEQYF
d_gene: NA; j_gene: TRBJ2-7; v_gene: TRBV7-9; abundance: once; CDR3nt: TGTGCCAGCAGCCCCATGTACGAGCAGTACTTC; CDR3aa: CASSPMYEQYF
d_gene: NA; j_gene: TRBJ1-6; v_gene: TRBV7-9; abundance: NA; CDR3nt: TGTGCCAGCAGCTTAGTCGGGGGAGGGAATTCACCCCTCCACTTT; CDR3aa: CASSLVGGGNSPLHF